The next 24 T cell receptor beta chains were all read from a single sample in a study of blood T cell repertoires in COVID-19. TCRdb's table, derived via immunoSEQ multiplex PCR, lists solely in-frame clones and lacks some. The sample gives over 45,000 clones, around 86% of which show up once; over 7% is in the top ten. The sample comprised peripheral blood. The receptor source for this set is a man in his fifties or sixties with active COVID-19.

This sequence joins TRBV6-1 and TRBJ1-1, with TRBD1 as a possible D gene (5 bases). Trimming cost V 2 bases and J 2 bases, with 9 bases left between them. The germline gives CDR1 MNHNS, CDR2 SASEGT. This CDR3 has 14 amino acids. This CDR3 is CASSELRGNTEAFF. The CDR3 coding sequence is TGTGCCAGCAGTGAATTAAGGGGCAACACTGAAGCTTTCTTT.

The chain uses TRBV18 and TRBJ2-5; 11 bases map to TRBD2. The CDR3 is 16 residues long. Unmatched junction bases numbered 1, after V lost 0 bases and J lost 1 base. CDR1 is KGHSH and CDR2 is LQKENI in the germline V gene. CDR3 amino acids: CASSPPTSGTQETQYF. As DNA, the CDR3 is TGTGCCAGCTCACCACCGACTAGCGGGACCCAAGAGACCCAGTACTTC.

The rearrangement uses TRBV3-1 (or the pseudogene TRBV3-2) and TRBJ2-7; D perhaps matches TRBD2 (5 bases). The CDR3 runs to 12 residues. Germline V gives CDR1 LGHDT, CDR2 YNNKEL (reference sequence). V was cut by 8 bases and J by 2 bases, with 10 bases left in between. The DNA of the CDR3 is TGTGCCAGCGGATCCGGGGCCTACGAGCAGTACTTC. Protein product: CASGSGAYEQYF.

The chain is built from TRBV2 and TRBJ2-1, with TRBD1 as a possible D gene (6 bases). Germline CDR1 is SNHLY and CDR2 is FYNNEI. The CDR3 extends over 12 amino acids. V lost 4 bases and J lost 8, with 9 bases in between. The CDR3 loop is CASSATGYEQFF. The CDR3 DNA reads TGTGCCAGCAGTGCTACAGGGTATGAGCAGTTCTTC. Based on the CDR3 plus reference TRBV2 and TRBJ2-1, the full variable domain is EPEVTQTPSHQVTQMGQEVILRCVPISNHLYFYWYRQILGQKVEFLVSFYNNEISEKSEIFDDQFSVERPDGSNFTLKIRSTKLEDSAMYFCASSATGYEQFFGPGTRLTVL.

The CDR3 loop is CAISEGGARETQYF. The CDR3 DNA follows: TGTGCCATCAGTGAGGGGGGGGCGCGGGAGACCCAGTACTTC. This chain uses TRBV10-3 with TRBJ2-5; D perhaps matches TRBD2 (7 bases). V was trimmed by 2 bases and J by 5 bases, leaving 12 bases between them. Germline values: CDR1 ENHRY, CDR2 SYGVKD. The CDR3 consists of 14 residues.

V is TRBV9 and J is TRBJ2-3; 13 bases are shared with TRBD2. CDR1 and CDR2 (germline): SGDLS, YYNGEE. Trimming cost V 0 bases and J 0 bases; bases outside gene matches: 10. This CDR3 contains 20 residues. CDR3 coding DNA: TGTGCCAGCAGCGTAGAAGGGACTAGCGGGACTTTTCCTAGCACAGATACGCAGTATTTT. Translating gives CASSVEGTSGTFPSTDTQYF. Complete variable domain (other parts from reference TRBV9 and TRBJ2-3): DSGVTQTPKHLITATGQRVTLRCSPRSGDLSVYWYQQSLDQGLQFLIQYYNGEERAKGNILERFSAQQFPDLHSELNLSSLELGDSALYFCASSVEGTSGTFPSTDTQYFGPGTRLTVL.

The chain combines TRBV6-5 with TRBJ2-2; maybe TRBD1 (6 bases). Per the germline V gene, CDR1 is MNHEY and CDR2 is SVGAGI. The CDR3 totals 14 residues. Deletions cut 6 bases from V and 1 base from J, with 9 bases between. CDR3 in amino acids: CASRGTLNTGELFF. The CDR3 DNA reads as TGTGCCAGCAGAGGGACACTGAACACCGGGGAGCTGTTTTTT.

V gene TRBV19 combines with J gene TRBJ2-3, with D perhaps matching TRBD2 (5 bases). CDR3 length: 14 residues. Germline V lookup: CDR1 LNHDA, CDR2 SQIVND (reference sequence). Trimming pared 11 bases from V and 0 bases from J, leaving 15 bases between. CDR3 loop: CASKEESSTDTQYF. The DNA for the CDR3 is TGTGCCTCAAAGGAGGAGTCTAGCACAGATACGCAGTATTTT.

The chain is built from TRBV14 and TRBJ2-2; TRBD2 is a possible D gene (6 bases). CDR3 size: 13 residues. CDR1 SGHDN and CDR2 FVKESK come from the germline V gene. The V end lost 2 bases, the J end lost 6 bases, and 7 bases lay between the germline ends. This CDR3 reads CASSQWGAGELFF. The CDR3 DNA follows: TGTGCCAGCAGCCAATGGGGGGCCGGGGAGCTGTTTTTT.

The chain couples TRBV9 to TRBJ1-1, with unresolved D. This CDR3 region has 14 residues. CDR1 is SGDLS and CDR2 is YYNGEE in the germline V gene. V lost 3 bases, J lost 5 bases, and 14 bases lay in between. The CDR3 coding sequence is TGTGCCAGCAGCGGAGGGCTCGGAGGGACTGAAGCTTTCTTT. Its protein product is CASSGGLGGTEAFF.

J is TRBJ2-2 and V is TRBV9, with 8 bases fitting TRBD1. The CDR3 spans 15 residues. Germline V CDR1 and CDR2: SGDLS, YYNGEE. J lost 1 base, V lost 2 bases, and 1 base had no gene match. CDR3 loop: CASSVTGGNTGELFF. The DNA of the CDR3 is TGTGCCAGCAGCGTCACAGGGGGGAACACCGGGGAGCTGTTTTTT.

The V call is TRBV2, the J call TRBJ2-4; 10 bases line up with TRBD1. Germline loops: CDR1 SNHLY, CDR2 FYNNEI. V shed 6 bases and J 8 bases; nucleotides not matched to a gene: 7. The CDR3 contains 14 residues. As DNA, the CDR3 is TGTGCCAGCAGCAGGGGACAGGGGACGGACATTCAGTACTTC. Protein product: CASSRGQGTDIQYF.

The gene calls are TRBV6-4 and TRBJ2-1; 10 nucleotides align to TRBD1. In germline, CDR1 is MRHNA, CDR2 SNTAGT. The junction had 1 base not matched to a gene; V was cut back by 4 bases and J by 4 bases. The CDR3 has 14 residues. Written as DNA, the CDR3 is TGTGCCAGCAGTGCGGGACAGGGGTACAATGAGCAGTTCTTC. Translated: CASSAGQGYNEQFF.

The chain is built from TRBV5-6 and TRBJ2-7; D possibly corresponds to TRBD1 (6 bases). Germline V gene lookup returns CDR1 SGHDT and CDR2 YYEEEE. This CDR3 is 14 amino acids long. The V and J ends lost 3 bases and 3 bases respectively, with 13 bases between them. The CDR3 loop reads CASSWDTSRYEQYF. CDR3 coding DNA: TGTGCCAGCAGCTGGGACACGTCTCGCTACGAGCAGTACTTC.

The gene calls are TRBV12-3 or TRBV12-4 and TRBJ2-7; weak D call: TRBD1 (6 bases). V gave up 3 bases and J gave up 6 bases, with 12 bases separating them. This CDR3 is 13 amino acids long. The CDR3 nucleotides are TGTGCCAGCAGTTTTGGGGACACATTCGAGCAGTACTTC. Its translation is CASSFGDTFEQYF.

The chain uses TRBV12-5 and TRBJ2-3; TRBD1 aligns across 9 bases. V gave up 6 bases and J gave up 1 base; unmatched junction bases: 26. CDR3 length: 22 residues. The germline V gene has CDR1 LGHNT and CDR2 FRNRAP. CDR3 in DNA: TGTGCTAGTGGCTCGGGACAGGGAGAAAGAAACCCAACATTCGGCCGCACAGATACGCAGTATTTT. This sequence encodes CASGSGQGERNPTFGRTDTQYF.

This clone was recorded only once. This sequence joins TRBV4-1 and TRBJ2-5, with 9 bases matching TRBD2. This CDR3 region has 16 residues. CDR1 and CDR2 (germline): MGHRA, YSYEKL. Trimming removed 0 bases from V and 1 base from J; junction bases left unmatched: 3. CDR3 nucleotide sequence: TGCGCCAGCAGCCAAGATCAGACTAGCGGCCAAGAGACCCAGTACTTC. It encodes CASSQDQTSGQETQYF.

This CDR3 is CASSRAKGTPFTDTQYF. The DNA for the CDR3 is TGTGCCAGTAGCCGCGCTAAGGGGACTCCTTTCACAGATACGCAGTATTTT. The gene calls are TRBV19 and TRBJ2-3; TRBD2 might be the D (6 bases). CDR1 is LNHDA, CDR2 SQIVND, per germline (reference sequence). V was pared by 6 bases and J by 2 bases, with 21 bases between. The CDR3 covers 17 residues.

V gene TRBV6-5 combines with J gene TRBJ1-1; D is possibly TRBD1 (6 bases). Germline loops: CDR1 MNHEY, CDR2 SVGAGI. The CDR3 is 14 residues long. V was clipped by 1 base and J by 2 bases, with 8 bases between them. The DNA of the CDR3 is TGTGCCAGCAGTTACTACAGGGTTAACACTGAAGCTTTCTTT. Protein sequence: CASSYYRVNTEAFF.

The chain joins TRBV6-6 to TRBJ1-5; 8 bases fit TRBD1. The CDR3 is 19 amino acids. The V and J ends lost 5 bases and 0 bases, in that order; junction bases with no gene match: 15. Germline V gene data show CDR1 as MNHNY and CDR2 as SVGAGI (reference sequence). The CDR3, as DNA: TGTGCCAGCAGTCCCGGGGGACAGGTCCCGCAAAATAGCAATCAGCCCCAGCATTTT. Amino acids: CASSPGGQVPQNSNQPQHF.

CDR3: CASTRTSTGELFF. Written as DNA, the CDR3 is TGTGCCAGCACCCGGACTAGCACCGGGGAGCTGTTTTTT. The gene calls are TRBV27 and TRBJ2-2; 7 positions agree with TRBD2. Germline V gives CDR1 MNHEY, CDR2 SMNVEV (reference sequence). The CDR3 has 13 amino acids. After removal of 7 bases from V and 4 bases from J, the junction contained 3 bases not matched to a gene.

This chain joins TRBV9 and TRBJ2-3; 9 bases fit TRBD2. CDR3 size: 17 residues. V lost 5 bases and J lost 4; bases outside the gene matches: 14. Germline-derived CDR1 and CDR2 are SGDLS and YYNGEE. This chain's CDR3 is CASSEFTAGGGADTQYF. The DNA of the CDR3 is TGTGCCAGCAGTGAATTCACGGCGGGAGGGGGGGCAGATACGCAGTATTTT.

This clone was observed a few times. The V call is TRBV6-6, the J call TRBJ2-3, with TRBD1 identical over 7 bases. Trimming took 5 bases from V and 3 from J; bases not matched to a gene: 11. CDR1 and CDR2 (germline): MNHNY, SVGAGI (reference sequence). The CDR3 totals 16 residues. CDR3 loop: CASSPRQGRRTDTQYF. CDR3 in DNA: TGTGCCAGCAGTCCCCGACAGGGAAGGAGGACAGATACGCAGTATTTT.

The chain couples TRBV19 to TRBJ2-1; D is perhaps TRBD2 (7 bases). The germline V gene has CDR1 LNHDA and CDR2 SQIVND (reference sequence). The CDR3 extends over 16 amino acids. V shed 3 bases and J shed 4 bases, with 16 bases lying between them. The CDR3 nucleotides read TGTGCCAGTAGTATCCGAGGGGGGGGAGCTTACAATGAGCAGTTCTTC. Protein sequence: CASSIRGGGAYNEQFF.